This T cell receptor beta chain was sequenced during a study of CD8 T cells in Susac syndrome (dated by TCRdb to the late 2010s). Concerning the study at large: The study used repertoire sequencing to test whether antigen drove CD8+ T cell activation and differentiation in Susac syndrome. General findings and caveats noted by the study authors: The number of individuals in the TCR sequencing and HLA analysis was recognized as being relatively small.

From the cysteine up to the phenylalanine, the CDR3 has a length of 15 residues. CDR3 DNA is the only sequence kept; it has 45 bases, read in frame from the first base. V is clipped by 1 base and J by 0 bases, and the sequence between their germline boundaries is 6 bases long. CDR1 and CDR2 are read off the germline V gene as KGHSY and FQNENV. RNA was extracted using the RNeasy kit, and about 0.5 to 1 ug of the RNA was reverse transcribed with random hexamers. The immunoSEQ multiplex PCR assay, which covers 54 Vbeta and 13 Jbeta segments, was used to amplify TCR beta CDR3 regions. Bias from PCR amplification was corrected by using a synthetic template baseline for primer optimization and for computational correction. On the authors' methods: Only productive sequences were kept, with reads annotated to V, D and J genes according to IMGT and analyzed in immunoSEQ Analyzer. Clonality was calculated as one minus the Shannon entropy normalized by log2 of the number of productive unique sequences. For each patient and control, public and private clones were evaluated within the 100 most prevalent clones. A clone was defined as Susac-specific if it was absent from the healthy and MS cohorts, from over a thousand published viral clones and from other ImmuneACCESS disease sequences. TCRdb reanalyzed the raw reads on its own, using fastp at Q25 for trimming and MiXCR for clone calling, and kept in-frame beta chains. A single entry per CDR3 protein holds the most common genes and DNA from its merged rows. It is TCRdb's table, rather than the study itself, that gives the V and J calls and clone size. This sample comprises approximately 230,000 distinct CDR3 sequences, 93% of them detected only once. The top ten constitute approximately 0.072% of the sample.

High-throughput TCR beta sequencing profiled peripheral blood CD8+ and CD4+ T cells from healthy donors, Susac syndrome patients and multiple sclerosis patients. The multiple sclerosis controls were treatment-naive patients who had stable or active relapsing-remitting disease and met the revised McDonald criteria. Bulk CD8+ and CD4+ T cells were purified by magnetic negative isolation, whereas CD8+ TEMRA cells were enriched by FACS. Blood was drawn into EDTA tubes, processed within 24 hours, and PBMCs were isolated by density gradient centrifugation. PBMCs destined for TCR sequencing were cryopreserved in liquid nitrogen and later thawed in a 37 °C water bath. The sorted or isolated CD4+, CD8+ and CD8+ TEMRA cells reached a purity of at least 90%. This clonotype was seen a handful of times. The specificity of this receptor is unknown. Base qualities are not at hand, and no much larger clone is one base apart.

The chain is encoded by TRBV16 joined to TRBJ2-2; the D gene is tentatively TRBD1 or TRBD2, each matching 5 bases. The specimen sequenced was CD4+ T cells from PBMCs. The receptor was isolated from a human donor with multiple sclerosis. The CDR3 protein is CASSQLGANTGELFF. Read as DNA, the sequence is TGTGCCAGCAGCCAATTGGGGGCGAACACCGGGGAGCTGTTTTTT.